This is a list of T cell receptor beta chains from one sample in a study of naive and memory T cell subsets. TCRdb used MiXCR to reprocess the UMI-ligation and nested PCR reads, holding one entry per CDR3 protein. The table has tens of thousands of distinct CDR3 sequences, about an eighth seen once. Sample: effector memory CD4+ T cells from blood. The source of these receptors is a human donor in good health. The CDR3 runs from the conserved cysteine through the conserved F or W. The order of the fields is D gene, clone size, V gene, J gene, CDR3 protein, CDR3 DNA. The D gene is left open where the match is weak. Clone size appears in some rows only: once, few, many, or a class for an expanded clone.

TRBD2	few	TRBV20-1	TRBJ2-3	CSARSFSGRGDTQYF	TGCAGTGCTAGATCCTTTAGCGGGAGGGGAGATACGCAGTATTTT
TRBD2	NA	TRBV7-3	TRBJ2-3	CASSLGLAVSTDTQYF	TGTGCCAGCAGCCTCGGACTAGCGGTTAGCACAGATACGCAGTATTTT
NA	NA	TRBV4-2	TRBJ1-2	CASSQDWGGSNYGYTF	TGTGCCAGCAGCCAAGATTGGGGGGGGTCAAACTATGGCTACACCTTC
TRBD2	few	TRBV7-2	TRBJ2-3	CASSSFLAAHRADTQYF	TGTGCCAGCAGCTCCTTCCTAGCGGCCCATCGGGCAGATACGCAGTATTTT
NA	few	TRBV3-1	TRBJ1-6	CASSQNLNNSPLHF	TGTGCCAGCAGCCAAAATCTAAATAATTCACCCCTCCACTTT
TRBD1	many	TRBV4-1	TRBJ1-5	CASSQDPDRALRAQHF	TGCGCCAGCAGCCAAGATCCAGACAGGGCTCTTAGGGCCCAGCATTTT
NA	NA	TRBV29-1	TRBJ2-1	CSVGGPQYNEQFF	TGCAGCGTTGGTGGGCCGCAGTACAATGAGCAGTTCTTC
TRBD1	few	TRBV20-1	TRBJ2-2	CSARTGGGGELFF	TGCAGTGCTAGGACAGGGGGCGGCGGGGAGCTGTTTTTT
NA	NA	TRBV12-3/TRBV12-4	TRBJ1-2	CASSFQQGHGYTF	TGTGCCAGCAGTTTCCAACAGGGTCATGGCTACACCTTC
TRBD2	few	TRBV15	TRBJ2-1	CATSRGSGLAGGNNEQFF	TGTGCCACCAGCAGAGGCAGTGGACTAGCGGGAGGTAACAATGAGCAGTTCTTC
TRBD2	few	TRBV4-1	TRBJ2-1	CASSQDFTSGNNEQFF	TGCGCCAGCAGCCAAGATTTCACTAGCGGAAACAATGAGCAGTTCTTC
NA	NA	TRBV6-2/TRBV6-3	TRBJ1-1	CASRTVNTEAFF	TGTGCCAGCAGGACAGTGAACACTGAAGCTTTCTTT
NA	few	TRBV5-1	TRBJ2-2	CASSFDATGELFF	TGCGCCAGCAGCTTTGACGCCACCGGGGAGCTGTTTTTT
NA	many	TRBV5-4	TRBJ2-5	CASSRDSQETQYF	TGTGCCAGCAGCCGAGACAGTCAAGAGACCCAGTACTTC
NA	few	TRBV20-1	TRBJ2-7	CSARDHRDEQYF	TGCAGTGCTAGAGACCACAGGGACGAGCAGTACTTC
NA	NA	TRBV5-4	TRBJ2-7	CASSSPGGRQYF	TGTGCCAGCAGCTCCCCTGGGGGCAGACAGTACTTC
TRBD2	many	TRBV10-1	TRBJ2-7	CASASGAGGNEQYF	TGCGCCAGCGCCTCGGGGGCGGGAGGTAACGAGCAGTACTTC
TRBD1	NA	TRBV5-1	TRBJ1-2	CASSRAGTGFYGYTF	TGCGCCAGCAGCCGAGCCGGGACAGGGTTTTATGGCTACACCTTC
TRBD1	NA	TRBV2	TRBJ1-2	CASSETRQGFGYTF	TGTGCCAGCAGTGAAACCCGACAGGGGTTTGGCTACACCTTC
NA	NA	TRBV6-5	TRBJ1-2	CASNARGVGNYGYTF	TGTGCCAGCAACGCGCGGGGGGTTGGTAACTATGGCTACACCTTC
NA	many	TRBV20-1	TRBJ2-3	CSASGRGGTDTQYF	TGCAGTGCTAGCGGGCGAGGAGGCACAGATACGCAGTATTTT
NA	many	TRBV5-5	TRBJ2-2	CASSPIRQASGSGELFF	TGTGCCAGCAGTCCGATCCGACAGGCCTCCGGGAGCGGGGAGCTGTTTTTT
TRBD2	many	TRBV20-1	TRBJ2-5	CSVVGGRPGETQYF	TGCAGTGTGGTTGGCGGGAGGCCCGGAGAGACCCAGTACTTC
NA	few	TRBV7-2	TRBJ2-2	CASSQEGLNTGELFF	TGTGCCAGCAGTCAAGAGGGCCTGAACACCGGGGAGCTGTTTTTT
TRBD1	NA	TRBV5-1	TRBJ1-5	CASSEGQVDQPQHF	TGCGCCAGCAGCGAGGGACAGGTTGATCAGCCCCAGCATTTT
TRBD2	many	TRBV27	TRBJ2-5	CASSLGGLAGETQYF	TGTGCCAGCAGTTTGGGGGGACTAGCGGGAGAGACCCAGTACTTC
TRBD2	NA	TRBV6-1	TRBJ2-5	CASSVGWGGGQETQYF	TGTGCCAGCAGTGTGGGTTGGGGGGGAGGGCAAGAGACCCAGTACTTC
NA	NA	TRBV20-1	TRBJ2-6	CSARQEDRLGANVLTF	TGCAGTGCTAGACAGGAGGACAGACTTGGGGCCAACGTCCTGACTTTC
NA	few	TRBV5-6	TRBJ2-3	CASSLALASRTDTQYF	TGTGCCAGCAGCTTGGCTCTAGCCAGTCGGACAGATACGCAGTATTTT
NA	NA	TRBV3-1	TRBJ1-2	CATQAGFGYGYTF	TGTGCCACCCAGGCGGGGTTTGGCTATGGCTACACCTTC
TRBD1	medium-sized	TRBV20-1	TRBJ2-7	CSAGTGGSYEQYF	TGCAGTGCCGGGACAGGGGGTTCCTACGAGCAGTACTTC
NA	few	TRBV28	TRBJ1-2	CASSLSGGPRGANYGYTF	TGTGCCAGCAGTTTGAGTGGAGGGCCCCGGGGAGCTAACTATGGCTACACCTTC
TRBD1	many	TRBV5-1	TRBJ2-1	CASSLGAAVTGALQFF	TGCGCCAGCAGCTTGGGGGCAGCTGTTACAGGGGCTCTGCAGTTCTTC
NA	NA	TRBV3-1	TRBJ2-3	CASSQDVRTQYF	TGTGCCAGCAGCCAAGATGTTCGTACGCAGTATTTT
NA	once	TRBV6-1	TRBJ2-1	CASSEPGSAYNEQFF	TGTGCCAGCAGTGAACCGGGTTCCGCATACAATGAGCAGTTCTTC
TRBD1	few	TRBV29-1	TRBJ1-2	CSGQDRANYGYTF	TGCAGCGGACAGGACAGGGCTAACTATGGCTACACCTTC
NA	NA	TRBV14	TRBJ1-1	CASNGLQNTEAFF	TGTGCCAGCAATGGACTGCAGAACACTGAAGCTTTCTTT
TRBD1	few	TRBV4-2	TRBJ2-7	CASSQARTGNLYEQYF	TGTGCCAGCAGCCAAGCCAGGACAGGGAACCTCTACGAGCAGTACTTC
NA	few	TRBV29-1	TRBJ2-1	CSVSGTPSSYNEQFF	TGCAGCGTTTCCGGGACTCCTAGCTCCTACAATGAGCAGTTCTTC
NA	NA	TRBV2	TRBJ2-4	CASSVGEGNIQYF	TGTGCCAGCAGTGTAGGGGAAGGCAACATTCAGTACTTC
NA	many	TRBV5-5	TRBJ2-7	CASSRRGEQYF	TGTGCCAGCAGCCGCAGGGGCGAGCAGTACTTC